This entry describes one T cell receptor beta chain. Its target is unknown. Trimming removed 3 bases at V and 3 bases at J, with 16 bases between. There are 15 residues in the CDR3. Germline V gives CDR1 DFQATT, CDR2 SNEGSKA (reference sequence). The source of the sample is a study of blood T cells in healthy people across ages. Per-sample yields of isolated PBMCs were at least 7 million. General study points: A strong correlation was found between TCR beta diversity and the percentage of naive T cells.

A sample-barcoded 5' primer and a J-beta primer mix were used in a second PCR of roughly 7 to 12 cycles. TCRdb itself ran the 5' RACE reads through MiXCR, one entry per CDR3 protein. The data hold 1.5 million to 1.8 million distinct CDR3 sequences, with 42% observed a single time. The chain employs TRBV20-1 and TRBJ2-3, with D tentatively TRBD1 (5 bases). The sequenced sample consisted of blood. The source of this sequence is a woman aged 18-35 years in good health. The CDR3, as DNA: TGCAGTGCTAGGGCCCTAACAGGTTGGACAGATACGCAGTATTTT. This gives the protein CSARALTGWTDTQYF.